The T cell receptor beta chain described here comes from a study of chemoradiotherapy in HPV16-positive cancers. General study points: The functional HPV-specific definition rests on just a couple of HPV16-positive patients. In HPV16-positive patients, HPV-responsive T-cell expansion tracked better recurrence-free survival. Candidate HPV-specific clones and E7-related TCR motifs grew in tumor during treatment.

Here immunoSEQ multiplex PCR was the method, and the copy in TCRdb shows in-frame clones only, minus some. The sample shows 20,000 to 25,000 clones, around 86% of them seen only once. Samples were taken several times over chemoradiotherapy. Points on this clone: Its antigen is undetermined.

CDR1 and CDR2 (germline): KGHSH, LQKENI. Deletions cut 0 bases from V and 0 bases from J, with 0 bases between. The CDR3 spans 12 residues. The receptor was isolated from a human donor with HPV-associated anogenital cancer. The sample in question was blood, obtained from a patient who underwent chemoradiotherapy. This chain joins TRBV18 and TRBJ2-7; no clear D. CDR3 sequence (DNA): TGTGCCAGCTCACCACCCTCCTACGAGCAGTACTTC. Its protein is CASSPPSYEQYF.